This T cell receptor (beta chain) came from a study of cytomegalovirus exposure and HLA in healthy donors. The germline CDR1 and CDR2 sequences are LNHDA and SQIVND (reference sequence). V lost 0 bases and J lost 3; bases outside the gene matches: 1. This CDR3 spans 15 amino acids. In the PCR, 60 Vbeta and 13 Jbeta primers were used. The method was immunoSEQ multiplex PCR; TCRdb's version includes in-frame clones alone and lacks a portion of them. The repertoire includes more than 100,000 clones, about 75% of them detected once, and about 1.5% sits in the top ten. The rearrangement joins TRBV19 to TRBJ2-7; 11 positions match TRBD2. The origin of this receptor is a woman in her thirties or forties in good health and CMV-seronegative. Sequenced sample: PBMCs. This CDR3 is CASSIDLAGGYEQYF. CDR3 nucleotides: TGTGCCAGTAGTATAGATCTAGCGGGGGGCTACGAGCAGTACTTC.